Sequencing of this TCR beta chain was carried out in a study of blood T cell repertoires in COVID-19. About the research overall: T cells, B-cell-depleted T cells, or PBMCs provided the cDNA or gDNA that served as material.

Authors' processing steps: Using reference gene primer amplification, nucleated cell counts were estimated. The repertoire was sequenced with immunoSEQ multiplex PCR; TCRdb's copy has only in-frame clones and lacks some. V, J and clone size are taken as reported in that table, and D and trimming were inferred from the DNA itself. This sample has roughly 110,000 clones, with over 70% found just once. The source is a woman in her sixties or seventies with acute or convalescent COVID-19. Sample: peripheral blood.

CDR3 in amino acids: CASSYSGLAEQYF. The CDR3 DNA follows: TGTGCCAGCAGTTACTCGGGACTAGCGGAGCAGTACTTC. J is TRBJ2-7 and V is TRBV6-5, with 10 positions matching TRBD2. Per the germline V gene, CDR1 is MNHEY and CDR2 is SVGAGI. This CDR3 is 13 amino acids long. V shed 0 bases, J shed 7 bases, and the junction held 0 bases outside the gene matches.